Listed here are 16 T cell receptor beta chains from one sample, sequenced in a study of identical twins. MiXCR, applied by TCRdb to the 5' RACE reads, yields one record per CDR3 protein. The profile covers hundreds of thousands of distinct CDR3 sequences, with 8.5% to 9% appearing a single time and 0.8% to 1% taken by the ten largest. Another study also made use of these data, one on yellow fever vaccine responses in identical twins.

The sample consisted of PBMCs. Every receptor here comes from a woman under 30 in good health.

The genes are TRBV28 and TRBJ2-7; TRBD1 agrees at 10 bases. From germline, CDR1 is MDHEN and CDR2 SYDVKM. CDR3 length equals 12 residues. The ends lost 9 bases at V and 11 bases at J; junction bases unmatched: 10. CDR3: CASTPGTGVKYF. CDR3 in DNA: TGTGCCAGTACTCCCGGGACAGGGGTTAAGTACTTC.

This clonotype has only a few counts. The chain joins TRBV7-2 to TRBJ2-5; D not certain. The germline gives CDR1 SGHTA, CDR2 FQGNSA. Trimming cost V 1 base and J 1 base, with 10 bases left between them. The CDR3 consists of 15 residues. As DNA, the CDR3 is TGTGCCAGCAGCTTAGTAGGTCTACCCCAAGAGACCCAGTACTTC. As protein: CASSLVGLPQETQYF.

V and J are TRBV6-1 and TRBJ2-7; TRBD2 agrees at 8 bases. CDR3 size: 14 residues. V trimming: 6 bases; J trimming: 4 bases; junction bases outside the gene matches: 8. Germline loops: CDR1 MNHNS, CDR2 SASEGT. The CDR3 protein is CASSGGVALYEQYF. In DNA, the CDR3 is TGTGCCAGCAGCGGGGGGGTAGCGTTATACGAGCAGTACTTC.

This clonotype occurred a few times. The CDR3 nucleotides read TGTGCCAGCATCGAGGGCGGGAGCCCCCACAATGAGCAGTTCTTC. Amino acids: CASIEGGSPHNEQFF. V and J are TRBV6-2 or TRBV6-3 and TRBJ2-1, with 7 bases aligning to TRBD2. CDR3 length equals 15 residues. CDR1 MNHEY and CDR2 SVGEGT come from the germline V gene. With V trimmed by 7 bases and J by 5 bases, 11 bases remained unmatched.

CDR3 region: CASSAGLAGEWQFF. CDR3 sequence (DNA): TGCGCCAGCAGCGCTGGACTAGCGGGAGAGTGGCAGTTCTTC. This chain connects TRBV5-1 to TRBJ2-1; the match to TRBD2 covers 13 bases. The junction had 7 bases not matched to a gene; V was cut back by 4 bases and J by 12 bases. This CDR3 spans 14 amino acids. Germline CDR1 reads SGHRS; CDR2 reads YFSETQ. The full variable domain, its missing parts supplied by reference TRBV5-1 and TRBJ2-1, is KAGVTQTPRYLIKTRGQQVTLSCSPISGHRSVSWYQQTPGQGLQFLFEYFSETQRNKGNFPGRFSGRQFSNSRSEMNVSTLELGDSALYLCASSAGLAGEWQFFGPGTRLTVL.

This clonotype was detected many times. The CDR3 bases are TGTGCCAGCAGTCTCGAGGGGAATTCTAACTATGGCTACACCTTC. Its translation is CASSLEGNSNYGYTF. The chain employs TRBV6-5 and TRBJ1-2; D might be TRBD1 (5 bases). This CDR3 contains 15 residues. V was trimmed by 5 bases and J by 0 bases, leaving 13 bases between them. Germline assignment: CDR1 MNHEY and CDR2 SVGAGI.

The chain joins TRBV4-1 to TRBJ2-5; no definite D call. The V end was cut by 0 bases, the J end by 4 bases, with 12 bases between. The CDR3 runs to 15 residues. Germline CDR1 is MGHRA and CDR2 is YSYEKL. This CDR3 is CASSQDRWQRETQYF. CDR3 coding DNA: TGCGCCAGCAGCCAAGATCGGTGGCAAAGAGAGACCCAGTACTTC.

The genes are TRBV5-5 and TRBJ2-2; D is unclear. The germline V and J ends were trimmed by 2 bases and 4 bases, with 12 bases remaining between them. Looked up from germline, CDR1 is SGHKS and CDR2 is YYEKEE (reference sequence). The CDR3 length is 15 residues. The chain's CDR3 is CASSFLLFPTGELFF. CDR3 DNA: TGTGCCAGCAGCTTCCTCTTATTTCCCACCGGGGAGCTGTTTTTT.

The table lists this clonotype with many counts. J is TRBJ2-7 and V is TRBV7-8; D assignment may be TRBD1 or TRBD2 (5 bases each). Trimming removed 5 bases from V and 2 bases from J, with 10 bases in between. CDR3 length: 13 amino acids. In germline, CDR1 is SGHVS, CDR2 FQNEAQ. CDR3 nucleotides: TGTGCCAGCAGCACCGGGGCTACCTACGAGCAGTACTTC. It yields the protein CASSTGATYEQYF.

Only a few counts were recorded for this clonotype. The chain links TRBV15 to TRBJ1-3; D is uncertain. Trimming cost V 2 bases and J 2 bases, with 13 bases left between them. The CDR3 covers 16 residues. Per germline, CDR1 LNHNV and CDR2 YYDKDF (reference sequence). CDR3 sequence reads: CATSRPPGTPGNTIYF. CDR3 DNA: TGTGCCACCAGCAGACCCCCCGGTACTCCTGGAAACACCATATATTTT.

CDR3 loop: CASSLGTHGTDTQYF. Here the CDR3 DNA reads TGTGCCAGCAGCTTAGGAACCCACGGCACAGATACGCAGTATTTT. The chain has TRBV11-2 and TRBJ2-3; no firm D call. Germline V lookup: CDR1 SGHAT, CDR2 FQNNGV. This CDR3 is 15 amino acids long. V was clipped by 1 base and J by 1 base, with 9 bases between them.

This clonotype has a handful of counts. The chain couples TRBV6-1 to TRBJ1-2, with D unclear. CDR1 and CDR2 (germline): MNHNS, SASEGT. The V end was cut by 6 bases, the J end by 0 bases, with 14 bases between. The CDR3 extends over 15 amino acids. The CDR3 loop reads CASRPPGGANYGYTF. The CDR3 DNA reads TGTGCCAGCAGACCCCCGGGAGGAGCTAACTATGGCTACACCTTC.

The CDR3 region is CASSPRSIEQYF. CDR3 in DNA: TGTGCCAGCAGCCCCAGGTCGATAGAGCAGTACTTC. The chain couples TRBV7-9 to TRBJ2-7; the D is unclear. Germline CDR1 reads SEHNR; CDR2 reads FQNEAQ (reference sequence). Trimming left V 5 bases short and J 7 bases short, with 12 bases between. The CDR3 spans 12 residues.

J is TRBJ2-5 and V is TRBV7-2, with unresolved D. The CDR3 contains 13 residues. With 3 bases removed from V and 4 bases from J, the gap between germline ends came to 9 bases. Germline V gene data show CDR1 as SGHTA and CDR2 as FQGNSA. The CDR3 spells CASSFSWGETQYF. DNA of the CDR3: TGTGCCAGCAGCTTTAGCTGGGGAGAGACCCAGTACTTC.

This clonotype showed up many times. The chain joins TRBV6-2 or TRBV6-3 to TRBJ2-3; no reliable D call. V was pared by 5 bases and J by 1 base, with 10 bases between. CDR3 length: 14 residues. Germline CDR1 reads MNHEY; CDR2 reads SVGEGT. The CDR3 coding sequence is TGTGCCAGCAGTCGCACTTTCGGCACAGATACGCAGTATTTT. This codes for CASSRTFGTDTQYF.

This clonotype has ten or more counts. The chain couples TRBV20-1 to TRBJ1-1; D possibly corresponds to TRBD1 (5 bases). Germline lookup yields CDR1 DFQATT and CDR2 SNEGSKA (reference sequence). Trimming left V 6 bases short and J 11 bases short, with 22 bases between. The CDR3 is 13 amino acids. The CDR3 region is CSARDPKSRWAFF. CDR3 in DNA: TGCAGTGCCCGGGACCCTAAGTCCCGTTGGGCTTTCTTT.